This T cell receptor (beta chain) was identified during a study of T cells in Graves' hyperthyroidism and ophthalmopathy. It was RNA transcripts that yielded the amplified TCR beta CDR3 regions. The primer set for the first-round RT-PCR of the TCR CDR3 was HTBI. Each CDR3 protein is one row after TCRdb ran MiXCR on the multiplex PCR reads. The sample has about 400,000 distinct CDR3 sequences; around a sixth are singletons. The germline V gene has CDR1 SGHAT and CDR2 FQNNGV. CDR3 length: 16 residues. Trimming left V 3 bases short and J 0 bases short, with 13 bases between. Concerning this clonotype itself: Its antigen is unknown.

Overall study results and limits: Onset of ophthalmopathy came a median 6.5 months after the model predicted it.

Criteria for exclusion of patients were uncontrolled infection, other autoimmune disease, pregnancy or lactation. Each 10 ml fresh peripheral blood draw supplied the PBMCs. The sequencing input was blood. This chain joins TRBV11-2 and TRBJ2-3; D possibly corresponds to TRBD2 (7 bases). The sequence was collected from a woman younger than 30 with Graves' hyperthyroidism. In nucleotides, the CDR3 is TGTGCCAGCAGCTTCGGGGGAGGGGGAAGCACAGATACGCAGTATTTT. This encodes CASSFGGGGSTDTQYF. Supplemented by reference TRBV11-2 and TRBJ2-3, the full variable domain reads EAGVAQSPRYKIIEKRQSVAFWCNPISGHATLYWYQQILGQGPKLLIQFQNNGVVDDSQLPKDRFSAERLKGVDSTLKIQPAKLEDSAVYLCASSFGGGGSTDTQYFGPGTRLTVL.